These 23 T cell receptor beta chains were all obtained from the same sample, sequenced in a study of OX40 agonist ivuxolimab in advanced cancers. Sequenced by immunoSEQ multiplex PCR; TCRdb stores in-frame clones only, minus some. Of approximately 40,000 clones listed, 75% to 85% are singletons. The sample in question was CD4+ or CD8+ T cells sorted from blood, obtained in a trial of the OX40 agonist ivuxolimab. The receptors stem from an adult with an advanced solid tumor such as melanoma, head and neck, liver or kidney cancer.

The J gene is TRBJ1-4, the V gene TRBV6-5; D might be TRBD1 (6 bases). The germline CDR1 and CDR2 sequences are MNHEY and SVGAGI. V lost 2 bases and J 4 bases, leaving 14 bases between the germline ends. The CDR3 sequence is 16 residues long. In nucleotides, the CDR3 is TGTGCCAGCAGTTACAGCGGACAGATTCTTAATGAAAAACTGTTTTTT. This gives the protein CASSYSGQILNEKLFF.

The chain is built from TRBV9 and TRBJ2-3, with D possibly called TRBD1 or TRBD2 (6 bases each). The CDR3 length is 16 residues. Trimming removed 4 bases from V and 7 bases from J, with 22 bases in between. CDR1 SGDLS and CDR2 YYNGEE come from the germline V gene. The CDR3 DNA sequence: TGTGCCAGCAGCCCAACCCCCGGGGGACAAGCGAATACGCAGTATTTT. Translating gives CASSPTPGGQANTQYF.

This clone occurred once. J is TRBJ2-1 and V is TRBV19; D gene uncertain. This CDR3 is 12 amino acids long. The germline V and J ends were trimmed by 4 bases and 5 bases, with 6 bases remaining between them. The germline V gene has CDR1 LNHDA and CDR2 SQIVND (reference sequence). The CDR3 loop reads CASSTANNEQFF. The CDR3 region has the DNA TGTGCCAGTAGTACGGCTAACAATGAGCAGTTCTTC. Full variable domain (missing parts from reference TRBV19 and TRBJ2-1): DGGITQSPKYLFRKEGQNVTLSCEQNLNHDAMYWYRQDPGQGLRLIYYSQIVNDFQKGDIAEGYSVSREKKESFPLTVTSAQKNPTAFYLCASSTANNEQFFGPGTRLTVL.

The chain carries TRBV11-3 and TRBJ2-2, with D tentatively TRBD1 (5 bases). The ends were cut back, 1 base at V and 2 bases at J, with 8 bases in the middle. From germline, CDR1 is SGHNT and CDR2 YENEEA. CDR3 length equals 15 residues. CDR3 sequence reads: CASSLGGSNTGELFF. DNA of the CDR3: TGTGCCAGCAGCTTAGGGGGCTCCAACACCGGGGAGCTGTTTTTT.

This clone has only one observation. The chain combines TRBV7-3 with TRBJ1-2, with D perhaps TRBD1 (5 bases). The CDR3 is 13 residues long. V lost 5 bases and J 4 bases, leaving 11 bases between the germline ends. Germline V gene sequence: CDR1 SGHTA, CDR2 FQGTGA. Written as DNA, the CDR3 is TGTGCCAGCAGCCCGGGGCAGGGCTATGGCTACACCTTC. Its translation is CASSPGQGYGYTF. Based on the CDR3 plus reference TRBV7-3 and TRBJ1-2, the full variable domain is GAGVSQTPSNKVTEKGKYVELRCDPISGHTALYWYRQSLGQGPEFLIYFQGTGAADDSGLPNDRFFAVRPEGSVSTLKIQRTERGDSAVYLCASSPGQGYGYTFGSGTRLTVV.

This chain uses TRBV5-6 with TRBJ2-7, with 8 bases lining up with TRBD2. The trim removed 4 bases at V and 3 bases at J, leaving 9 bases unmatched. The CDR3 sequence is 15 residues long. The germline gives CDR1 SGHDT, CDR2 YYEEEE. This CDR3 reads CASSRGGFGNYEQYF. CDR3 in DNA: TGTGCCAGCAGCCGGGGGGGTTTCGGAAACTACGAGCAGTACTTC.

This sequence joins TRBV7-6 and TRBJ2-6; D is ambiguous. Trimming removed 2 bases from V and 0 bases from J, with 8 bases in between. Germline V gene sequence: CDR1 SGHVS, CDR2 FNYEAQ. The CDR3 consists of 16 residues. CDR3 in DNA: TGTGCCAGCAGCTTAAGGGCGGACTCTGGGGCCAACGTCCTGACTTTC. It codes for CASSLRADSGANVLTF.

The CDR3 coding sequence is TGTGCCAGCAGCGAGGGGGGACAGCCCAACGAGCAGTACTTC. Translation: CASSEGGQPNEQYF. The rearrangement joins TRBV9 to TRBJ2-7, with a possible D match to TRBD1 (7 bases). V lost 3 bases and J 5 bases, leaving 15 bases between the germline ends. CDR3 size: 14 residues. Per the germline V gene, CDR1 is SGDLS and CDR2 is YYNGEE.

In regard to this clone: Since the CDR3 does not end with the conserved phenylalanine or tryptophan, this likely comes from a read error. Written as DNA, the CDR3 is TGTGCCAGCAGCTTTAGAGACAGGGACGGCGAGCAGTACCTC. Translation gives CASSFRDRDGEQYL. This rearrangement joins TRBV7-6 to TRBJ2-7; 7 nucleotides agree with TRBD1. Looked up from germline, CDR1 is SGHVS and CDR2 is FNYEAQ. Trimming cost V 3 bases and J 6 bases; bases outside gene matches: 8. CDR3 size: 14 residues.

The rearrangement uses TRBV29-1 and TRBJ1-1; 9 bases map to TRBD1. CDR3 size: 12 residues. Unmatched junction bases numbered 9, after V lost 5 bases and J lost 11 bases. Germline lookup yields CDR1 SQVTM and CDR2 ANQGSEA. For the CDR3, the DNA is TGCAGCGTTTGGGCGGGACAGGGTAAGGCTTTCTTT. The encoded protein is CSVWAGQGKAFF. The variable domain in full, with the rest retrieved from reference TRBV29-1 and TRBJ1-1, is SAVISQKPSRDICQRGTSLTIQCQVDSQVTMMFWYRQQPGQSLTLIATANQGSEATYESGFVIDKFPISRPNLTFSTLTVSNMSPEDSSIYLCSVWAGQGKAFFGQGTRLTVV.

V is TRBV7-3 and J is TRBJ2-6; 11 bases agree with TRBD2. Looked up from germline, CDR1 is SGHTA and CDR2 is FQGTGA. The CDR3 extends over 18 amino acids. V was clipped by 4 bases and J by 0 bases; unmatched bases: 5. CDR3 DNA sequence: TGTGCCAGCAGCTCCACTAGCGGGGGTGTCTCTGGGGCCAACGTCCTGACTTTC. Translation: CASSSTSGGVSGANVLTF.

V is TRBV28 and J is TRBJ2-3; TRBD2 matches 9 bases. Germline V CDR1 and CDR2: MDHEN, SYDVKM. Trimming took 6 bases from V and 2 from J; bases not matched to a gene: 9. The CDR3 is made up of 16 amino acids. CDR3 amino acids: CASRVKASGDTDTQYF. CDR3 bases: TGTGCCAGCAGGGTCAAGGCTAGCGGGGACACAGATACGCAGTATTTT.

The chain couples TRBV15 to TRBJ2-2, with 9 bases identical to TRBD2. V was clipped by 0 bases and J by 4 bases; unmatched bases: 3. Germline lookup yields CDR1 LNHNV and CDR2 YYDKDF (reference sequence). This CDR3 has 16 amino acids. CDR3 nucleotide sequence: TGTGCCACCAGCAGAGATGTAGCGGGAGCCACCGGGGAGCTGTTTTTT. Its translation: CATSRDVAGATGELFF. The full variable domain, rest sourced from reference TRBV15 and TRBJ2-2, is DAMVIQNPRYQVTQFGKPVTLSCSQTLNHNVMYWYQQKSSQAPKLLFHYYDKDFNNEADTPDNFQSRRPNTSFCFLDIRSPGLGDTAMYLCATSRDVAGATGELFFGEGSRLTVL.

V is TRBV5-6 and J is TRBJ2-3; D is unresolved. Germline values: CDR1 SGHDT, CDR2 YYEEEE. This CDR3 has 15 amino acids. V was shortened by 4 bases and J by 2 bases, with 14 bases between the two germline ends. CDR3 sequence: CASSRIGRSTDTQYF. In nucleotides, the CDR3 is TGTGCCAGCAGCCGGATCGGCCGGTCCACAGATACGCAGTATTTT.

The rearrangement joins TRBV6-4 to TRBJ1-2, with TRBD1 matching over 7 bases. The CDR3 runs 13 residues. V was pared by 5 bases and J by 3 bases, with 3 bases of the junction left unmatched. The germline CDR1 and CDR2 sequences are MRHNA and SNTAGT. This CDR3 reads CASSSGGDYGYTF. The DNA of the CDR3 is TGTGCCAGCAGTTCAGGGGGAGACTATGGCTACACCTTC.

The V call is TRBV7-2, the J call TRBJ1-3; D might be TRBD1 (6 bases). Per the germline V gene, CDR1 is SGHTA and CDR2 is FQGNSA. V was clipped by 0 bases and J by 0 bases, with 9 bases between them. CDR3 length: 16 amino acids. The CDR3, as DNA: TGTGCCAGCAGCTTAGCGGGACACCGCTCTGGAAACACCATATATTTT. Translation: CASSLAGHRSGNTIYF.

The chain carries TRBV5-1 and TRBJ1-1; D gene unclear. The CDR3 runs to 14 residues. Germline V gene data show CDR1 as SGHRS and CDR2 as YFSETQ. The V end was cut by 4 bases, the J end by 4 bases, with 14 bases between. The CDR3 spells CASSGPPRGTEAFF. The DNA for the CDR3 is TGCGCCAGCAGCGGGCCGCCTCGGGGCACTGAAGCTTTCTTT.

This chain links TRBV5-5 with TRBJ1-1; the D is unclear. V dropped 4 bases and J dropped 1 base, with 5 bases sitting between them. The CDR3 sequence is 12 residues long. Germline-derived CDR1 and CDR2 are SGHKS and YYEKEE (reference sequence). The CDR3 DNA reads as TGTGCCAGCAGCCCGGAGAACACTGAAGCTTTCTTT. It translates to CASSPENTEAFF.

A note on this clone: The junction does not match germline at one end; this may be a read error. The chain combines TRBV29-1 with TRBJ2-7; 9 bases are shared with TRBD1. Per the germline V gene, CDR1 is SQVTM and CDR2 is ANQGSEA. CDR3 length: 14 amino acids. CDR3 region: CSVARTGAFYDQYF. In DNA form, the CDR3 reads TGCAGCGTTGCCCGGACAGGGGCATTCTACGATCAGTACTTC.

For the CDR3, the DNA is TGTGCCAGCTCACCAAACAGGGCCCCGGACACTGAAGCTTTCTTT. Translated, it gives CASSPNRAPDTEAFF. J is TRBJ1-1 and V is TRBV18; possibly TRBD1 for D (6 bases). Germline lookup yields CDR1 KGHSH and CDR2 LQKENI. The CDR3 contains 15 residues. V lost 2 bases, J lost 3 bases, and 13 bases lay in between.

V is TRBV5-1 and J is TRBJ1-6, with D possibly matching TRBD1 (5 bases). The germline V gene encodes CDR1 SGHRS and CDR2 YFSETQ. Trimming pared 1 base from V and 6 bases from J, leaving 11 bases between. CDR3 length: 15 residues. CDR3 protein: CASSLQRGPNSPLHF. DNA of the CDR3: TGCGCCAGCAGCTTGCAAAGGGGACCTAATTCACCCCTCCACTTT.

The chain links TRBV28 to TRBJ2-3, with D perhaps TRBD1 (6 bases). CDR3 length equals 13 residues. The germline V and J ends were trimmed by 5 bases and 5 bases, with 11 bases remaining between them. Germline assignment: CDR1 MDHEN and CDR2 SYDVKM. The CDR3 loop reads CASSAGVGDTQYF. The DNA for the CDR3 is TGTGCCAGCAGTGCAGGGGTGGGAGATACGCAGTATTTT.

The chain uses TRBV10-3 and TRBJ1-4, with D possibly matching TRBD1 (5 bases). CDR3 length equals 13 residues. V lost 6 bases, J lost 4 bases, and 9 bases lay in between. Germline V gene data show CDR1 as ENHRY and CDR2 as SYGVKD. The chain's CDR3 is CAISRESNEKLFF. The CDR3 nucleotides read TGTGCCATCAGCAGGGAAAGTAATGAAAAACTGTTTTTT.